This T cell receptor (beta chain) comes out of a study of vaccination effects on CD4 cells after COVID-19. The CDR3 totals 15 residues. Germline V CDR1 and CDR2: SNHLY, FYNNEI. With 6 bases removed from V and 4 bases from J, the gap between germline ends came to 15 bases. The method was immunoSEQ multiplex PCR; TCRdb's version includes in-frame clones alone and lacks a portion of them. The sample gives some 66,000 clones, under 80% of which show up once; around 2.5% is in the top ten. As to this clone: Its specificity is not known.

Isolation of CD4+ T cells took place after 10 to 11 days of culture. It was two doses of either the BNT162b2 or mRNA-1273 vaccine that participants received. The chain uses TRBV2 and TRBJ2-2, with D possibly being TRBD1 (7 bases). The sample here was CD4+ T cells from PBMCs cultured without peptide, taken after COVID-19 vaccination. The TCR sequence derives from a human donor who received a COVID-19 vaccine. In DNA, the CDR3 is TGTGCCAGCAGCCGACAGGGAGGTATCACCGGGGAGCTGTTTTTT. Protein sequence: CASSRQGGITGELFF.